This T cell receptor beta chain was documented in a study of Ad26.COV2.S vaccination and SARS-CoV-2 variants listed by TCRdb under 2021. Study-wide context: Vaccine-arm donors were drawn from COV1001, a multicentre, randomized, double-blind, placebo-controlled phase I-IIa trial of Ad26.COV2.S in healthy adults. Investigators did not know the trial group allocation while performing experiments and assessing outcomes. Trial participants were randomized into five groups of five: low-dose or high-dose Ad26.COV2.S given once or twice, or placebo on both occasions. The specificity and breadth of SARS-CoV-2-reactive T cell receptors after Ad26.COV2.S vaccination were assessed by TCRbeta repertoire sequencing. A total of about 30 samples were included in the TCR-sequenced set, comprising roughly 19 Ad26.COV2.S vaccine recipients, 5 placebo recipients and 8 SARS-CoV-2 convalescent individuals. Ad26.COV2.S was given intramuscularly at 5x10^10 or 1x10^11 viral particles, as a single shot or as two shots 56 days apart. The full study reports these points: Higher spike-specific TCR breadth was observed in Ad26.COV2.S recipients than in placebo recipients (P = 0.0014). The authors noted that total T cell responses may have been underestimated by the TCR breadth and depth analyses. After vaccination, substantial breadth of spike-specific CD8+ and CD4+ T cell responses was reported. The study lacked the statistical power to compare responses across vaccine doses or regimens. Comparable non-spike TCR breadth was observed between vaccine and placebo recipients, consistent with only spike being contained in the vaccine.

The intended sense of this specimen's treatment or condition label: some 20 received Ad26.COV2.S at low or high dose, single or two shots; about 5 received placebo; per-sample allocation not given. For vaccine and placebo recipients, the sequenced repertoires came from samples collected on day 63 after the first injection. Between 29 July and 7 August 2020, Cohort 1b enrolled around 25 adults aged 18-55 years at one site in Boston, USA. Ad26.COV2.S consisted of a replication-incompetent adenovirus type 26 vector by which a prefusion-stabilized SARS-CoV-2 spike protein from the original Wuhan strain was expressed. The CDR3 contains 14 residues, cysteine and phenylalanine counted. Of all the DNA, just the CDR3 is kept, 42 bases in frame from base 1. The CDR1 and CDR2 encoded by the germline V gene are SGHDT and YYEEEE. V is cut back by 2 bases and J by 7 bases, with 2 bases in the junction unmatched.

In regard to this clone: Its antigen is unknown. Per-nucleotide qualities are absent, and no much larger clonotype sits a single base away.

The immunoSEQ Assay was used to sequence TCRbeta CDR3 regions. After extraction, genomic DNA underwent amplification by bias-controlled multiplex PCR, followed by high-throughput sequencing. Per the source publication's procedure: Collapsing and filtering of sequences were performed to quantify the absolute abundance of each unique TCRbeta CDR3 region. Usable DNA was measured by amplifying reference genes present in all nucleated cells, and TCRbeta template counts were normalized to that usable DNA to estimate T cell fraction. Repertoire TCRs were annotated as SARS-CoV-2-specific when V gene, CDR3 amino acid sequence and J gene were exactly matched to a known reactive TCR set. MIRA supplied the reference SARS-CoV-2 TCR set, which was filtered for enrichment in COVID-19-positive ImmuneCODE repertoires so that public or cross-reactive TCRs were removed. Drawing on the MIRA antigens, annotated TCRs were analysed further at the level of specific ORF or position within ORF. Breadth was defined as the number of annotated unique rearrangements divided by the total number of unique productive rearrangements, and depth was defined as the summed frequency of the annotated unique rearrangements. Group comparisons of TCR breadth used two-sided Wilcoxon rank-sum tests. Entries here come from immuneACCESS through TCRdb and include only in-frame sequences with V and J called. Some clones fail to appear in such tables; in the studies checked, an unresolved V gene covers under half of the shortfall, and the cause of the remainder is unknown. Clonal size and the V and J genes are those of that table, whereas D and trimming came from the DNA. The sample includes about 410,000 clones, with about 88% observed a single time. The top ten hold around 1.9% of the sample.

The specimen comprised peripheral blood, sampled in a trial of Ad26.COV2.S vaccine versus placebo. The rearrangement combines TRBV5-6 with TRBJ2-1, with 11 bases aligning to TRBD1. This TCR was recovered from a person between 18 and 59 years old who received the Ad26.COV2.S COVID-19 vaccine or a placebo. Read as DNA, the sequence is TGTGCCAGCAGCTTCGGGGACAGGGGGAATGAGCAGTTCTTC. Its translation reads: CASSFGDRGNEQFF.